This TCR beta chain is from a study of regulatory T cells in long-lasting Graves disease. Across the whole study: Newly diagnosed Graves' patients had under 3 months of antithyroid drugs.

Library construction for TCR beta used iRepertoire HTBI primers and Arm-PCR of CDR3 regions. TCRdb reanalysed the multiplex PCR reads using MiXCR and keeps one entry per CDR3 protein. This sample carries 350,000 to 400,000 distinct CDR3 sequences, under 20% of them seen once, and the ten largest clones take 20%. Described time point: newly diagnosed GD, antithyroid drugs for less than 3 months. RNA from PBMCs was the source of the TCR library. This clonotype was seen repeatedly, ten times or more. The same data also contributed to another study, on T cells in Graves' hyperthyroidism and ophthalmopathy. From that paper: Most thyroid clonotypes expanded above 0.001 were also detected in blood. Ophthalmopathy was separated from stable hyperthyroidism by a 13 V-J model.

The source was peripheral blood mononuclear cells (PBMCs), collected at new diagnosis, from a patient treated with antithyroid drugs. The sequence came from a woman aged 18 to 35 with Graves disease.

CDR3 nucleotides: TGTGCCAGCAGTGAGGACAGGGCGCAGGAGACCCAGTACTTC. This encodes CASSEDRAQETQYF. The J gene is TRBJ2-5, the V gene TRBV2, with TRBD1 matching over 8 bases. Trimming cost V 3 bases and J 5 bases; bases outside gene matches: 5. Looked up from germline, CDR1 is SNHLY and CDR2 is FYNNEI. The CDR3 loop spans 14 amino acids.